The T cell receptor (beta chain) under discussion was sequenced for a study of blood T cell repertoires in COVID-19. The overall study: The study drew acute and convalescent COVID-19 samples from the United States, Italy and Spain. PBMCs, B-cell-depleted T cells, or T cells provided the cDNA or gDNA that made up the material.

Individuals aged roughly 18 to 95 years were recruited from approximately 24 US areas. Symptom resolution, clearance, or two negative PCRs marked the recovered donors of Cohort 3. Clones were read by immunoSEQ multiplex PCR, and TCRdb kept only the in-frame ones, dropping some. The top ten clones hold about 1.7% of a sample with approximately 230,000 clones, 80% to 90% of them seen once. Trimming took off 5 bases at V and 1 base at J, with 8 bases between the two ends. Germline lookup yields CDR1 SGHTA and CDR2 FQGNSA. This CDR3 comprises 13 residues. This clonotype was obtained from a man in his forties or fifties who had recovered from COVID-19. The chain uses TRBV7-2 and TRBJ2-5; TRBD2 is a possible D gene (6 bases). Sequencing was performed on PBMCs or T cells enriched from blood (not recorded which). CDR3 in DNA: TGTGCCAGCAGCACGGGACTCCAAGAGACCCAGTACTTC. It specifies CASSTGLQETQYF.